The T cell receptor beta chain described here comes from a study of shared clonotypes between healthy human individuals. Study-level information: The composition of the donors was a couple of women and a few men aged 18 to 49.

This clone was detected only once. The deep-level immunoSEQ assay was used. Methods used by the authors: Junction-only immunoSEQ sequences carried no quality scores, so filtering differed. Generated by immunoSEQ multiplex PCR, the TCRdb table keeps only in-frame clones and is missing some. The V and J calls and clone size come from that table; D and trimming were worked out from the DNA. Here the sample spans some 500,000 clones, less than 80% being singletons. V lost 4 bases to trimming and J lost 5 bases, with 8 bases between them. Germline CDR1 and CDR2: ENHRY and SYGVKD. The CDR3 length is 13 residues.

The sequenced sample consisted of PBMCs. The receptor was derived from a woman between 40 and 50 years old in good health. Some clones in this sample may be carry-over from other donors' samples. The gene calls are TRBV10-3 and TRBJ1-4; D is ambiguous. The CDR3 DNA reads TGTGCCATCAGTGGGAGAGAGAATGAAAAACTGTTTTTT. It specifies CAISGRENEKLFF.